What follows are 17 T cell receptor beta chains derived from one specimen sequenced in a study of blood T cell repertoires in COVID-19. Assay: immunoSEQ multiplex PCR; the TCRdb copy retains only in-frame clones and omits some. The sample includes some 140,000 clones, 83% of them seen just once. The sample comprised peripheral blood. Source of these receptors: an older woman with COVID-19, enrolled during active disease.

The chain is built from TRBV7-8 and TRBJ2-7; D perhaps matches TRBD1 (6 bases). The V and J ends lost 2 bases and 3 bases respectively, with 11 bases between them. This CDR3 contains 14 residues. Germline V lookup: CDR1 SGHVS, CDR2 FQNEAQ. The CDR3 loop reads CASSLQIGGYEQYV. The DNA for the CDR3 is TGTGCCAGCAGCTTACAAATAGGGGGCTACGAGCAGTACGTC.

This chain uses TRBV11-2 with TRBJ2-3, with D tentatively TRBD1 (6 bases). CDR1 SGHAT and CDR2 FQNNGV come from the germline V gene. Trimming took 5 bases from V and 0 from J, leaving 12 bases between them. The CDR3 totals 15 residues. The CDR3 DNA is TGTGCCAGCAGCCCGGGGACACTTAGCACAGATACGCAGTATTTT. Residues: CASSPGTLSTDTQYF.

Concerning this clone itself: Within the sample, other DNA sequences also encode this same CDR3. The V call is TRBV5-1, the J call TRBJ1-3; perhaps TRBD1 as D (6 bases). Germline-derived CDR1 and CDR2 are SGHRS and YFSETQ. CDR3 length: 13 amino acids. V lost 4 bases, J lost 4 bases, and 9 bases lay in between. DNA of the CDR3: TGCGCCAGCAGCCTAGGACAGGGAAACACCATATATTTT. Its protein is CASSLGQGNTIYF.

This chain connects TRBV29-1 to TRBJ1-2, with D possibly being TRBD1 (5 bases). Germline loops: CDR1 SQVTM, CDR2 ANQGSEA. There are 12 residues in the CDR3. Trimming cost V 6 bases and J 3 bases, with 11 bases left between them. CDR3 DNA: TGCAGCGTAAGGACACGGGACTATGGCTACACCTTC. Translating it yields CSVRTRDYGYTF.

The chain is built from TRBV19 and TRBJ1-3; TRBD1 aligns across 7 bases. The trim removed 5 bases at V and 0 bases at J, leaving 7 bases unmatched. The CDR3 sequence is 16 residues long. CDR1 is LNHDA and CDR2 is SQIVND in the germline V gene (reference sequence). CDR3 DNA: TGTGCCAGTAGTTCACGGACAGGACTCTCTGGAAACACCATATATTTT. Translation gives CASSSRTGLSGNTIYF. The variable domain in full, with the rest retrieved from reference TRBV19 and TRBJ1-3, is DGGITQSPKYLFRKEGQNVTLSCEQNLNHDAMYWYRQDPGQGLRLIYYSQIVNDFQKGDIAEGYSVSREKKESFPLTVTSAQKNPTAFYLCASSSRTGLSGNTIYFGEGSWLTVV.

V usage is TRBV21-1 and J usage is TRBJ2-5; whether TRBD2, the table's D call, matches the DNA was not checked. TRBV21-1 is listed as a pseudogene. The CDR3 consists of 18 residues. The CDR3 DNA sequence: TGTGCCAGCAGCTCAAGAGAGGGGGCGGGGGGACTCCAAGAGACCCAGTACTTC. Encoded protein: CASSSREGAGGLQETQYF.

J is TRBJ1-2 and V is TRBV7-9; 7 bases are a match to TRBD1. This CDR3 spans 14 amino acids. V shed 1 base and J 6 bases; nucleotides not matched to a gene: 5. Germline V gene lookup returns CDR1 SEHNR and CDR2 FQNEAQ (reference sequence). The CDR3 coding sequence is TGTGCCAGCAGCTTAGTTCGGACAGGTGATGGCTACACCTTC. Translation: CASSLVRTGDGYTF.

The genes are TRBV6-5 and TRBJ1-4; 7 nucleotides agree with TRBD1. Per germline, CDR1 MNHEY and CDR2 SVGAGI. V was clipped by 4 bases and J by 3 bases; unmatched bases: 8. This CDR3 has 16 residues. Here the CDR3 DNA reads TGTGCCAGCAGTTTTACGGGACAGTTGGCTAATGAAAAACTGTTTTTT. It codes for CASSFTGQLANEKLFF.

The rearrangement joins TRBV5-1 to TRBJ2-7; 7 bases fit TRBD2. Looked up from germline, CDR1 is SGHRS and CDR2 is YFSETQ. This CDR3 has 13 residues. Trimming cost V 4 bases and J 1 base; bases outside gene matches: 2. In nucleotides, the CDR3 is TGCGCCAGCAGCGCTAGCGGTTCCTACGAGCAGTACTTC. Protein sequence: CASSASGSYEQYF.

This clone was counted once. The chain links TRBV5-1 to TRBJ2-5; a weak D match, TRBD2 (6 bases). Germline CDR1 and CDR2: SGHRS and YFSETQ. Trimming took 7 bases from V and 0 from J, leaving 16 bases between them. This CDR3 is built from 15 residues. The CDR3 region is CASAVAGPYQETQYF. The CDR3, as DNA: TGCGCCAGCGCTGTTGCGGGGCCGTACCAAGAGACCCAGTACTTC.

The chain uses TRBV4-2 and TRBJ2-3; 7 bases agree with TRBD2. This CDR3 is built from 15 residues. The ends lost 0 bases at V and 10 bases at J; junction bases unmatched: 10. The germline V gene encodes CDR1 LGHNA and CDR2 YNFKEQ. The CDR3 spells CASSQEGDGRDAQYF. The CDR3 bases are TGTGCCAGCAGCCAAGAGGGGGATGGGAGGGATGCGCAGTATTTT.

The chain joins TRBV3-1 (or the pseudogene TRBV3-2) to TRBJ2-3; D is perhaps TRBD2 (5 bases). The germline V gene has CDR1 LGHDT and CDR2 YNNKEL (reference sequence). The CDR3 runs to 15 residues. V gave up 0 bases and J gave up 5 bases, with 12 bases separating them. DNA of the CDR3: TGTGCCAGCAGCCAAGATCGCTGGGCGGGAGATACGCAGTATTTT. The encoded protein is CASSQDRWAGDTQYF.

The chain recombines TRBV7-3 with TRBJ2-2; the match to TRBD2 covers 8 bases. The CDR3 is 15 residues long. Germline values: CDR1 SGHTA, CDR2 FQGTGA. V dropped 0 bases and J dropped 7; count of bases not matched to a gene: 4. This CDR3 is CASSLTSGAGGELFF. The DNA of the CDR3 is TGTGCCAGCAGCTTAACTAGCGGGGCCGGCGGGGAGCTGTTTTTT.

This clone came up once. V usage is TRBV5-1 and J usage is TRBJ2-2, with 11 bases identical to TRBD2. Germline loops: CDR1 SGHRS, CDR2 YFSETQ. Germline trimming cut 0 bases from V and 6 bases from J; bases unmatched to any gene: 4. This CDR3 is built from 16 residues. CDR3 sequence: CASSLGTSGLAGELFF. The CDR3 nucleotides read TGCGCCAGCAGCTTGGGGACTAGCGGGTTGGCCGGGGAGCTGTTTTTT.

The chain has TRBV11-2 and TRBJ1-4; D gene unclear. V dropped 1 base and J dropped 5 bases, with 11 bases sitting between them. This CDR3 comprises 15 residues. CDR1 is SGHAT, CDR2 FQNNGV, per germline. CDR3 sequence: CASSLGSSGNEKLFF. Written as DNA, the CDR3 is TGTGCCAGCAGCTTAGGAAGCTCCGGGAATGAAAAACTGTTTTTT.

As regards this clone: Other DNA variants within this sample encode the same CDR3. The chain joins TRBV3-1 (or the pseudogene TRBV3-2) to TRBJ1-2; no clear D. Germline CDR1 is LGHDT and CDR2 is YNNKEL (reference sequence). The V end lost 0 bases, the J end lost 4 bases, and 3 bases lay between the germline ends. CDR3 size: 12 residues. CDR3 DNA: TGTGCCAGCAGCCAAGATAGCTATGGCTACACCTTC. Translation: CASSQDSYGYTF.

The chain has TRBV18 and TRBJ1-5, with D tentatively TRBD1 (6 bases). The CDR3 is 13 residues long. In germline, CDR1 is KGHSH, CDR2 LQKENI. The germline V and J ends were trimmed by 4 bases and 4 bases, with 8 bases remaining between them. CDR3 coding DNA: TGTGCCAGCTCACAGGACAGAAATCAGCCCCAGCATTTT. This translates into CASSQDRNQPQHF.